In this sample, the clone carrying this TCR beta chain turned up a few times. This sample stems from a study of blood T cell repertoires in COVID-19. The CDR3 has 16 residues. Germline CDR1 SGHRS, CDR2 YFSETQ. V lost 4 bases, J lost 0 bases, and 9 bases stayed unmatched. Some clones are missing from TCRdb's copy, which holds only in-frame ones; the method was immunoSEQ multiplex PCR. The sample records a few hundred thousand clones, around nine tenths being singletons. The receptor was isolated from a woman aged 45-60 years who had recovered from COVID-19. The rearrangement joins TRBV5-1 to TRBJ1-1, with 7 bases lining up with TRBD1. Sequences were obtained from PBMCs or T cells enriched from blood (not recorded which). The CDR3 nucleotides are TGCGCCAGCAGCGCCAGACAGGGAAGGCTGAACACTGAAGCTTTCTTT. This translates into CASSARQGRLNTEAFF.